This paragraph reports one TCR beta chain. The data belong to a study of read filtering for tumor transcriptome and immune sequencing. This library used approximately 390 ng RNA and molecular barcoded adaptors spanning alpha/delta and beta/gamma chains. TCRdb ran MiXCR on the reads and lists one entry per CDR3 protein. The sample comprises tens of thousands of distinct CDR3 sequences, around 21% of which are singletons, and about an eighth rests with the top ten. The CDR3 loop spans 14 amino acids. Germline loops: CDR1 LNHDA, CDR2 SQIVND (reference sequence). Trimming removed 0 bases at V and 5 bases at J, with 7 bases between.

What was sequenced was a population of CD138-negative cells sorted from bone marrow. This receptor was obtained from a donor over 35 with multiple myeloma. The rearrangement uses TRBV19 and TRBJ2-2; tentatively, D is TRBD1 (6 bases). This chain's CDR3 is CASSIDQGTGELFF. The DNA for the CDR3 is TGTGCCAGTAGTATAGATCAGGGGACCGGGGAGCTGTTTTTT.